This T cell receptor (beta chain) was observed in a study of OX40 agonist ivuxolimab in advanced cancers. Study-level information: The drug used for patients, ivuxolimab, was an agonistic anti-OX40 (CD134) antibody. Patients in dose escalation had liver, melanoma, kidney or head and neck cancers.

The assay was immunoSEQ multiplex PCR, and TCRdb's table has in-frame clones only and misses some. The repertoire includes about 82,000 clones, approximately 85% of them detected once, and around 2.3% sits in the top ten. The J segment lost 2 bases and the V segment lost 4 bases, leaving 6 bases of the junction unmatched. The CDR3 loop spans 16 amino acids. Germline values: CDR1 KGHSH, CDR2 LQKENI. Study-level findings and limits: Clonal expansion was among the lowest in partial responders at 0.1-3.0 mg/kg, especially CD8+.

On this clone: The antigen remains undetermined.

Here the sequenced sample was CD4+ or CD8+ T cells sorted from blood, taken in a trial of the OX40 agonist ivuxolimab. V gene TRBV18 combines with J gene TRBJ1-3, with 9 bases lining up with TRBD1. The clonotype was recovered from an adult with an advanced solid tumor such as melanoma, head and neck, liver or kidney cancer. CDR3 in DNA: TGTGCCAGCTCACTATCCACAGGGGGCACTGGAAACACCATATATTTT. It translates to CASSLSTGGTGNTIYF.